A single sample is the source of the 20 T cell receptor beta chains below, sequenced in a study of T-cell reconstitution after alpha-beta-depleted transplantation in children (dated by TCRdb to between 2015 and 2016). The method behind the library was PCR. Sequencing took place on an Illumina HiSeq 2500. To normalize quantification of the TCRbeta repertoire, the TCR libraries were built with molecular barcoding that relied on unique molecular identifiers. Using fastp trimming at Q25 and MiXCR clonotype assembly, TCRdb reanalyzed the public sequencing data and kept in-frame beta chains. Records with the same CDR3 protein are collapsed into one entry carrying the most frequent genes and DNA. This sample gives 300,000 or so distinct CDR3 sequences in total; more than 8% of them show up just once. The biggest ten clones account for 9.5% to 13% of the sample. This specimen was PBMCs from the stem cell graft donor, taken from the stem cell graft. The source of these receptors is a human donor who donated a stem cell graft to a child with SCID.

The J gene is TRBJ2-1, the V gene TRBV20-1; 11 nucleotides align to TRBD1. The V gene end was trimmed by 3 bases and the J gene end by 7 bases; junction bases not matched to a gene: 5. Looked up from germline, CDR1 is DFQATT and CDR2 is SNEGSKA (reference sequence). The CDR3 runs 14 residues. CDR3 sequence: CSARTGQGANEQFF. In nucleotides, the CDR3 is TGCAGTGCTAGGACCGGACAGGGGGCGAATGAGCAGTTCTTC.

The chain joins TRBV12-3 or TRBV12-4 to TRBJ2-1; D gene ambiguous. V lost 3 bases and J 12 bases, leaving 12 bases between the germline ends. This CDR3 is built from 12 residues. The CDR3: CASSFGQVGQFF. The CDR3 region has the DNA TGTGCCAGCAGTTTCGGGCAGGTGGGGCAGTTCTTC.

The rearrangement uses TRBV27 and TRBJ2-5; 10 bases are shared with TRBD1. Germline values: CDR1 MNHEY, CDR2 SMNVEV (reference sequence). J lost 4 bases, V lost 6 bases, and 5 bases had no gene match. The length of the CDR3 is 14 residues. CDR3: CASSFGTGVETQYF. CDR3 sequence (DNA): TGTGCCAGCAGCTTCGGGACAGGGGTAGAGACCCAGTACTTC.

The gene calls are TRBV7-7 and TRBJ2-2; D not certain. This CDR3 is 13 amino acids long. Deletions cut 0 bases from V and 10 bases from J, with 9 bases between. The V gene's germline CDR1 is SSHAT and CDR2 FNYEAQ (reference sequence). CDR3 sequence (DNA): TGTGCCAGCAGCTTAGCAGGGCAGATGGAGCTGTTTTTT. Protein sequence: CASSLAGQMELFF.

This rearrangement joins TRBV5-1 to TRBJ2-1, with TRBD2 identical over 12 bases. The CDR3 extends over 15 amino acids. V was pared by 2 bases and J by 5 bases, with 2 bases of the junction left unmatched. Germline lookup yields CDR1 SGHRS and CDR2 YFSETQ. The CDR3: CASSFRLAGDNEQFF. CDR3 nucleotides: TGCGCCAGCAGCTTCCGACTAGCGGGGGACAATGAGCAGTTCTTC.

This clonotype was counted ten times or more. CDR3 in amino acids: CASSNKRELGGGYTF. The CDR3 bases are TGTGCCAGCAGCAACAAGCGGGAGTTGGGAGGTGGCTACACCTTC. This rearrangement joins TRBV21-1 to TRBJ1-2. TRBV21-1 is given as a pseudogene. The CDR3 spans 15 residues.

This clonotype was observed a few times. The chain combines TRBV27 with TRBJ2-5, with D tentatively TRBD2 (6 bases). There are 12 residues in the CDR3. Between the trimmed V and J ends, which lost 6 bases and 7 bases, there was a span of 12 bases. CDR1 and CDR2 (germline): MNHEY, SMNVEV (reference sequence). As DNA, the CDR3 is TGTGCCAGCAGCCCGTCCGGGGGGACCCAGTACTTC. Protein: CASSPSGGTQYF.

In the case of this clonotype: Germline and junction disagree at one end, which may indicate a read error. V gene TRBV7-2 combines with J gene TRBJ2-1; D might be TRBD1 (6 bases). CDR1 is SGHTA, CDR2 FQGNSA, per germline. The CDR3 totals 13 residues. The CDR3 is CASSLVGRGPRLF. The CDR3 DNA follows: TGTGCCAGCAGCTTAGTGGGCAGGGGCCCTCGGCTCTTC.

This clonotype came up a few times. The chain employs TRBV7-8 and TRBJ1-1; D remains unclear. The V end lost 2 bases, the J end lost 0 bases, and 10 bases lay between the germline ends. CDR1 is SGHVS and CDR2 is FQNEAQ in the germline V gene. This CDR3 is built from 15 residues. The CDR3 spells CASSLRSGMNTEAFF. CDR3 in DNA: TGTGCCAGCAGCTTAAGGTCGGGGATGAACACTGAAGCTTTCTTT.

The count of this clonotype is one. One junction end disagrees with the germline gene, perhaps due to a read error. The chain couples TRBV20-1 to TRBJ2-2, with D maybe TRBD2 (6 bases). This CDR3 is built from 13 residues. Per germline, CDR1 DFQATT and CDR2 SNEGSKA (reference sequence). CDR3 DNA sequence: TGCAGTGCTCCGGGGGTGAACACCTGGGAGCTGTTTTTT. Translating gives CSAPGVNTWELFF.

The table lists this clonotype with a few counts. The J gene is TRBJ1-2, the V gene TRBV18; possibly TRBD1 for D (6 bases). Germline values: CDR1 KGHSH, CDR2 LQKENI. The CDR3 length is 16 residues. Between the trimmed V and J ends, which lost 3 bases and 1 base, there was a span of 15 bases. As DNA, the CDR3 is TGTGCCAGCTCACCCGCCGAGGGGGGAATTAACTATGGCTACACCTTC. It specifies CASSPAEGGINYGYTF.

In its sample, this clonotype was seen a few times. The gene calls are TRBV7-9 and TRBJ2-7; D is uncertain. This CDR3 has 16 residues. Germline V gives CDR1 SEHNR, CDR2 FQNEAQ (reference sequence). Trimming stripped 1 base from V and 0 bases from J, with 13 bases between. The CDR3 is CASSLGETETSYEQYF. In DNA form, the CDR3 reads TGTGCCAGCAGCTTAGGCGAGACGGAGACCTCCTACGAGCAGTACTTC.

The chain carries TRBV19 and TRBJ1-1; D not certain. With 5 bases removed from V and 0 bases from J, the gap between germline ends came to 10 bases. The CDR3 is made up of 14 amino acids. Germline CDR1 LNHDA, CDR2 SQIVND (reference sequence). This CDR3 reads CASSVLTVNTEAFF. CDR3 sequence (DNA): TGTGCCAGTAGTGTGCTTACTGTGAACACTGAAGCTTTCTTT.

This clonotype was counted at least ten times. The chain is built from TRBV12-3 or TRBV12-4 and TRBJ2-2, with D uncertain. The CDR3 runs 14 residues. The V and J ends lost 3 bases and 0 bases respectively, with 5 bases between them. Here the CDR3 DNA reads TGTGCCAGCAGTTTCGGCGCGAACACCGGGGAGCTGTTTTTT. It is translated as CASSFGANTGELFF.

The sample holds a few counts of this clonotype. A much larger clone is a single base away; this may be a read error. V is TRBV20-1 and J is TRBJ2-3; D is tentatively TRBD1 or TRBD2 (5 bases each). V was cut by 5 bases and J by 2 bases, with 17 bases left in between. Germline assignment: CDR1 DFQATT and CDR2 SNEGSKA (reference sequence). The length of the CDR3 is 15 residues. DNA of the CDR3: TGCAGTGCTGGGCTCGGGACGGGGACCACAGATACGCAGTATTTT. It specifies CSAGLGTGTTDTQYF.

The gene calls are TRBV5-1 and TRBJ2-5; 10 bases match TRBD1. V gave up 6 bases and J gave up 1 base; unmatched junction bases: 9. The CDR3 loop spans 16 amino acids. Germline loops: CDR1 SGHRS, CDR2 YFSETQ. The CDR3 region has the DNA TGCGCCAGCACCCATGCGAGGACAGGGGGCCAAGAGACCCAGTACTTC. Translated, it gives CASTHARTGGQETQYF. Drawing the rest from reference TRBV5-1 and TRBJ2-5, the complete variable domain is KAGVTQTPRYLIKTRGQQVTLSCSPISGHRSVSWYQQTPGQGLQFLFEYFSETQRNKGNFPGRFSGRQFSNSRSEMNVSTLELGDSALYLCASTHARTGGQETQYFGPGTRLLVL.

This rearrangement joins TRBV5-1 to TRBJ1-1; D not resolved. Germline V gene data show CDR1 as SGHRS and CDR2 as YFSETQ. V was cut by 1 base and J by 7 bases, with 8 bases left in between. This CDR3 has 12 amino acids. CDR3: CASSLYGIEAFF. DNA of the CDR3: TGCGCCAGCAGCTTGTATGGAATTGAAGCTTTCTTT.

This clonotype was observed a handful of times. The CDR3 DNA follows: TGTGCCAGCTCCCCCAAATCAGGGGGCATGAACACTGAAGCTTTCTTT. This encodes CASSPKSGGMNTEAFF. The rearrangement uses TRBV18 and TRBJ1-1, with 8 bases fitting TRBD1. The CDR3 is 16 residues long. Germline V gives CDR1 KGHSH, CDR2 LQKENI. V lost 6 bases to trimming and J lost 0 bases; unmatched junction nucleotides: 9.

The chain employs TRBV6-5 and TRBJ1-1, with D unresolved. This CDR3 region has 11 residues. Germline loops: CDR1 MNHEY, CDR2 SVGAGI. The ends were cut back, 1 base at V and 3 bases at J, with 0 bases in the middle. CDR3 residues: CASSYYTEAFF. CDR3 DNA: TGTGCCAGCAGTTACTACACTGAAGCTTTCTTT.

The V gene is TRBV10-3, the J gene TRBJ2-7, with D perhaps given as TRBD1 or TRBD2 (5 bases each). There are 15 residues in the CDR3. Trimming pared 3 bases from V and 6 bases from J, leaving 18 bases between. The V gene's germline CDR1 is ENHRY and CDR2 SYGVKD. As DNA, the CDR3 is TGTGCCATCAGTGAATATGCCGCCGGGGCCCTCGAGCAGTACTTC. It is translated as CAISEYAAGALEQYF.